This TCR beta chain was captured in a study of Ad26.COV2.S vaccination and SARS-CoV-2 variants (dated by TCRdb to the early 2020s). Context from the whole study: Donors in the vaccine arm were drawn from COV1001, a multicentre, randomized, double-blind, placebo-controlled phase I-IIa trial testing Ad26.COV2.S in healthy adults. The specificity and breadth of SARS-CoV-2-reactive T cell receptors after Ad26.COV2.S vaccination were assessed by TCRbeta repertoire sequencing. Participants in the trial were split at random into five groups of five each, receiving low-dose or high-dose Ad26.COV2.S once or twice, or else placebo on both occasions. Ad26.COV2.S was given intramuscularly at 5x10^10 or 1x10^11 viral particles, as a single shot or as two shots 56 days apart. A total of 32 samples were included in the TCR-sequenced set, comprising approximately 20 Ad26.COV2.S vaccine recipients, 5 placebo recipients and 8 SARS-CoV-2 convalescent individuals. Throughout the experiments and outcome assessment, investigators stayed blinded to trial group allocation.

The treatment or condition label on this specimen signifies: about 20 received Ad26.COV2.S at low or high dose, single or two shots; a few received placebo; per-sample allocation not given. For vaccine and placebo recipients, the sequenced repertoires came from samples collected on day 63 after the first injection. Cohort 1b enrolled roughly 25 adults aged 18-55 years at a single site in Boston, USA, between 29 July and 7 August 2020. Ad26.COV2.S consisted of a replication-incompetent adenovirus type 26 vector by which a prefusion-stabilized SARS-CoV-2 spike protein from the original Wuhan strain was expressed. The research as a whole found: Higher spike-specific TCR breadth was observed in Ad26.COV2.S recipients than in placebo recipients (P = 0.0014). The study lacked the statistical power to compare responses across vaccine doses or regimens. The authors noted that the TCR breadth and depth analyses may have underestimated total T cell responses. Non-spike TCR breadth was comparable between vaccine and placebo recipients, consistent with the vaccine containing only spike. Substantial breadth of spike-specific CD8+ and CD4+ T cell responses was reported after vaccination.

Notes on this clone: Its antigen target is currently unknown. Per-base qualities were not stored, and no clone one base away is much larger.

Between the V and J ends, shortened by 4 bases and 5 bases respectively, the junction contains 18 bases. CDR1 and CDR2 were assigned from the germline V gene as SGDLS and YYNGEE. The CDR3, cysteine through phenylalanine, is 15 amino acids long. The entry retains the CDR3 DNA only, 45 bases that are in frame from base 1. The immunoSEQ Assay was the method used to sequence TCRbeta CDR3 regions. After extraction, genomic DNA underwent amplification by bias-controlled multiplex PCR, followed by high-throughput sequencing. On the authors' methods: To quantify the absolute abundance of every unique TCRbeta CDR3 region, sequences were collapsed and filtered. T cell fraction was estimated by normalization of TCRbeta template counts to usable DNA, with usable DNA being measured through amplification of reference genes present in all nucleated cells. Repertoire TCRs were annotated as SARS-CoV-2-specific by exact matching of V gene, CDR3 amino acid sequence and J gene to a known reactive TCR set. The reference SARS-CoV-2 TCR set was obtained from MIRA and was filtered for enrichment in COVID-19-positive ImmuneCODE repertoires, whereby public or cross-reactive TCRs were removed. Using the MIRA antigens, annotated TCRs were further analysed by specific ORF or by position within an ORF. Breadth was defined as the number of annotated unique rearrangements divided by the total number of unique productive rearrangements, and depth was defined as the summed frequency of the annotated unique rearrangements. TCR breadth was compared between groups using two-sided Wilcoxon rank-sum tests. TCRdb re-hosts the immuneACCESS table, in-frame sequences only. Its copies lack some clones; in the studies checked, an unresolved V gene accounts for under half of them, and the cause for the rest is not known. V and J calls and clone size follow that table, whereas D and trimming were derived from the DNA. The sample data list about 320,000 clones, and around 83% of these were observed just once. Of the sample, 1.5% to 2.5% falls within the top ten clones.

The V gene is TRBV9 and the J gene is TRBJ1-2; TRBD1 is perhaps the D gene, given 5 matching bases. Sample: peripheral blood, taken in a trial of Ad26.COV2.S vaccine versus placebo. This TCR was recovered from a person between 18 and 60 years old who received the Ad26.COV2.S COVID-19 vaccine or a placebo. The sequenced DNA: TGTGCCAGCAGCCCTCACTCCGGGACTCGGTATGGCTACACCTTC. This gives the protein CASSPHSGTRYGYTF.